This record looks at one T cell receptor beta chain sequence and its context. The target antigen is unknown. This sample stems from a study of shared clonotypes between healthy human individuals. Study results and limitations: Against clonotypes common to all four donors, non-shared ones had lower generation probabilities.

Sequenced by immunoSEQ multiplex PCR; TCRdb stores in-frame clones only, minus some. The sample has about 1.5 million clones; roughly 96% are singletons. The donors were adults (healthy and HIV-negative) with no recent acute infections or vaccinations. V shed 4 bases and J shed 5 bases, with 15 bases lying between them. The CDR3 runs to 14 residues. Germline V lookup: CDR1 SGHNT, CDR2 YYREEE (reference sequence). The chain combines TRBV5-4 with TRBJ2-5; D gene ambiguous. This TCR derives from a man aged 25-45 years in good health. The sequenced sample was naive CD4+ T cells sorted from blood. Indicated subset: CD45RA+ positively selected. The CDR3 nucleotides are TGTGCCAGCAGCCCTGGACGGACGCAGGAGACCCAGTACTTC. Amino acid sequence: CASSPGRTQETQYF.